These T cell receptor beta chains were read from a single sample in a study of CXCR3-negative and CXCR3-positive naive CD8 T cells. TCRdb reprocessed the 5' RACE reads and keeps a single row for each CDR3 protein, giving no DNA. The listing records over 35,000 distinct CDR3 sequences. Input material: naive CXCR3- CD8+ T cells from blood. The receptor set was obtained from a human donor in good health. Some clones in this sample may be carry-over from other donors' samples. Each CDR3 is given with its conserved first and last residue. Clone size is not always given. Where it is, it says once, few, many or a class for expanded clones.

size,J,V,CDR3
NA,TRBJ2-5,TRBV15,CATSRPSSGQETQYF
NA,TRBJ1-4,TRBV7-6,CASTTGPEEKLFF
NA,TRBJ2-4,TRBV6-2/TRBV6-3,CASSSPTGPSKNIQYF
NA,TRBJ2-7,TRBV20-1,CSAPKRGGGYEQYF
NA,TRBJ2-7,TRBV4-2,CASSQGGGGEQYF
NA,TRBJ2-7,TRBV28,CASSFGVNYEQYF
NA,TRBJ2-5,TRBV6-6,CASSYWVVEGQWIMETQYF
NA,TRBJ1-2,TRBV29-1,CSVKGQVAGFGYTF
NA,TRBJ2-4,TRBV28,CASKHAGRGNIQYF
NA,TRBJ2-1,TRBV7-9,CAGRDSGGAYNEQFF
NA,TRBJ2-5,TRBV28,CASSRRAPEETQYF
NA,TRBJ2-2,TRBV29-1,CSANGGGELFF
NA,TRBJ2-2,TRBV4-1,CASSHTYRDRGTGELFF
NA,TRBJ2-1,TRBV10-3,CAISESMGAGLNEQFF
NA,TRBJ2-7,TRBV7-2,CASSSSGHSYEQYF
NA,TRBJ2-5,TRBV28,CASSRAGGYQATQYF
NA,TRBJ2-5,TRBV28,CASSPSAGGTRETQYF
NA,TRBJ2-1,TRBV6-6,CASSYSLPGTTTVDNEQFF
NA,TRBJ2-7,TRBV7-8,CASSPGGTAYEQYF
NA,TRBJ1-5,TRBV12-3/TRBV12-4,CASSLFSNQPQHF
NA,TRBJ1-1,TRBV6-2/TRBV6-3,CASSYSPLMNTEAFF
NA,TRBJ2-3,TRBV28,CASSSVSDTRYF
NA,TRBJ2-1,TRBV7-6,CASSDSERESRNEQFF
NA,TRBJ2-7,TRBV6-2/TRBV6-3,CASSYSGSAAAEQYF
NA,TRBJ1-1,TRBV9,CASSLGGQGGTEAFF
NA,TRBJ2-5,TRBV9,CASSDLQDQETQYF
NA,TRBJ2-5,TRBV29-1,CSVPDRGRSETQYF
NA,TRBJ2-5,TRBV25-1,CASIGQKERTQYF
NA,TRBJ1-1,TRBV30,CAWSTMDRENTEAFF
NA,TRBJ2-7,TRBV3-1,CASSPLSGRAYEQYF
NA,TRBJ2-1,TRBV29-1,CSAPGQSYNEQFF
NA,TRBJ1-1,TRBV29-1,CSVGGSLRAFF
NA,TRBJ2-2,TRBV2,CASSDWRNTGELFF
NA,TRBJ2-7,TRBV6-5,CASSQGGRYEQYF
NA,TRBJ2-3,TRBV6-5,CASSYPWGFNVGTDTQYF
NA,TRBJ1-1,TRBV29-1,CSVRQGVENTEAFF
NA,TRBJ2-7,TRBV7-9,CASSGGVSYEQYF
NA,TRBJ2-2,TRBV7-8,CASSLPYTGELFF
NA,TRBJ1-2,TRBV4-3,CASSQEASAGGYTF
NA,TRBJ1-1,TRBV7-3,CASSLGAMNTEAFF
medium-sized,TRBJ1-1,TRBV29-1,CSVEWGMNTEAFF
NA,TRBJ2-1,TRBV12-3/TRBV12-4,CASQTSQYNEQFF
NA,TRBJ2-1,TRBV12-3/TRBV12-4,CASSSWAGELNEQFF